The entry that follows covers one TCR beta chain sequence. Its antigen is not known. Via MiXCR, TCRdb re-called the RT-PCR reads, giving one row per CDR3 protein. Of some 640,000 distinct CDR3 sequences listed, approximately 15% were seen once; the top ten hold around 6.5%. These data originate in a study of response to subunit inactivated influenza vaccine. Findings of the study overall: The authors offered the suggestion that each seasonal influenza vaccination recruits few new T cells.

V shed 0 bases and J shed 2 bases, with 12 bases lying between them. Per germline, CDR1 SGHRS and CDR2 YFSETQ. The CDR3 covers 15 residues. The clonotype comes from a man in his forties or fifties who received an inactivated influenza vaccine. The starting material was PBMCs from blood, obtained around 15 days before vaccination. The V call is TRBV5-1, the J call TRBJ2-7; D is tentatively TRBD1 or TRBD2 (6 bases each). The CDR3 sequence is CASSLASGAAYEQYF. DNA for the CDR3: TGCGCCAGCAGCTTGGCCTCGGGGGCTGCCTACGAGCAGTACTTC.